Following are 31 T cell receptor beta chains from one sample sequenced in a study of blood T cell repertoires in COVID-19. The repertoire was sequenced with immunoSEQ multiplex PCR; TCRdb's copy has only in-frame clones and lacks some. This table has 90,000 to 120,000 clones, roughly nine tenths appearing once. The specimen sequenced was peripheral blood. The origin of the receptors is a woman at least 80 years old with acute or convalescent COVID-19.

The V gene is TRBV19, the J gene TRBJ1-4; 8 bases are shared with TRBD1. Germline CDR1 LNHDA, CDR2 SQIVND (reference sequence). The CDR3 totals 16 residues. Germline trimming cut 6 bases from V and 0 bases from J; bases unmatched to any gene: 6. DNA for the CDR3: TGTGCCAGTAGGGACAGGGCCTATGCAACTAATGAAAAACTGTTTTTT. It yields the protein CASRDRAYATNEKLFF.

In nucleotides, the CDR3 is TGTGCCAGCAGCTTAGTGCAGGGACAGCTAGAGACCCAGTACTTC. Protein: CASSLVQGQLETQYF. The chain is built from TRBV7-2 and TRBJ2-5; 7 nucleotides match TRBD1. CDR1 is SGHTA, CDR2 FQGNSA, per germline. CDR3 size: 15 residues. The V segment lost 1 base and the J segment 4 bases; nucleotides outside the gene matches: 6.

The CDR3 sequence is CASSYLQLLAKNIQYF. CDR3 nucleotide sequence: TGTGCCAGCAGTTACCTTCAGTTGCTAGCCAAAAACATTCAGTACTTC. The chain joins TRBV6-2 or TRBV6-3 to TRBJ2-4, with no clear D. The CDR3 sequence is 16 residues long. In germline, CDR1 is MNHEY, CDR2 SVGEGT. V lost 2 bases, J lost 0 bases, and 11 bases lay in between.

CDR3 DNA sequence: TGTGCCAGCAGCCTCAGTGCTGGGGCCAACGTCCTGACTTTC. Residues: CASSLSAGANVLTF. The chain joins TRBV7-8 to TRBJ2-6; D is undetermined. The CDR3 length is 14 residues. Germline CDR1 is SGHVS and CDR2 is FQNEAQ. Trimming took 5 bases from V and 2 from J, leaving 7 bases between them.

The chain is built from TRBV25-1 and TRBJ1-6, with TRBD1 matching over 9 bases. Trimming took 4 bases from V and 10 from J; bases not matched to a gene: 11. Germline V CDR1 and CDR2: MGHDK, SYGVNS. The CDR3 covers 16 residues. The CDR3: CASSAPTGGIGSPLHF. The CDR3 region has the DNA TGTGCCAGCAGTGCGCCGACAGGGGGGATTGGGTCACCCCTCCACTTT.

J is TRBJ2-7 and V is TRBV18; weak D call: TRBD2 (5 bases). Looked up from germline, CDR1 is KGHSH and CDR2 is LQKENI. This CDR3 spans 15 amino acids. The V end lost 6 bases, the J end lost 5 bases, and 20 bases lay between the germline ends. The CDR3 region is CASSEGQAFRDEQYF. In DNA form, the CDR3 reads TGTGCCAGCTCCGAGGGTCAAGCCTTCCGGGACGAGCAGTACTTC.

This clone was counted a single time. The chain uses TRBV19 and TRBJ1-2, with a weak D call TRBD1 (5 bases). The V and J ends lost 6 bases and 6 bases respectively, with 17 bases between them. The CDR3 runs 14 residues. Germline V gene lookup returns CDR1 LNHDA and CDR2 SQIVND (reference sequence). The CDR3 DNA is TGTGCCAGTAGGCCCGCAGGGTGGGTTGATGGCTACACCTTC. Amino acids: CASRPAGWVDGYTF.

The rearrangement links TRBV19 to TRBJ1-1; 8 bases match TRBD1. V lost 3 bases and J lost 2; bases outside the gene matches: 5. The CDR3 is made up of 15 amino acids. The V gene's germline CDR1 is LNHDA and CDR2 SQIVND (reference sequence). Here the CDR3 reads CASSIQGALNTEAFF. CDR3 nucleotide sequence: TGTGCCAGTAGTATCCAGGGGGCGCTTAACACTGAAGCTTTCTTT. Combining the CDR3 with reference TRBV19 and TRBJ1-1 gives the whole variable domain DGGITQSPKYLFRKEGQNVTLSCEQNLNHDAMYWYRQDPGQGLRLIYYSQIVNDFQKGDIAEGYSVSREKKESFPLTVTSAQKNPTAFYLCASSIQGALNTEAFFGQGTRLTVV.

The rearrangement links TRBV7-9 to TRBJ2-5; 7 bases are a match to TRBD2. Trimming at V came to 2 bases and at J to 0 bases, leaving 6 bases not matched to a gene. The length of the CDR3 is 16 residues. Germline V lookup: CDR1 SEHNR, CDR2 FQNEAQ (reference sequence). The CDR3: CASSLQAGYHQETQYF. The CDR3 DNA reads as TGTGCCAGCAGCTTACAAGCGGGGTACCACCAAGAGACCCAGTACTTC.

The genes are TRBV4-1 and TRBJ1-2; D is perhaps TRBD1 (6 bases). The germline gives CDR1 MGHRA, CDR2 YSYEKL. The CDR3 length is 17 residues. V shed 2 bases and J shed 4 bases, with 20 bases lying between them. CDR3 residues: CASSQSRALGALYGYTF. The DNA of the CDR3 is TGCGCCAGCAGCCAATCGAGAGCGTTGGGGGCGCTCTATGGCTACACCTTC.

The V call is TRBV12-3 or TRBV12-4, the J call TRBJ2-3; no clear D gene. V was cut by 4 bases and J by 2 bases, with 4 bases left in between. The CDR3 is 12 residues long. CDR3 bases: TGTGCCAGCAGTTGGGCCACAGATACGCAGTATTTT. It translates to CASSWATDTQYF.

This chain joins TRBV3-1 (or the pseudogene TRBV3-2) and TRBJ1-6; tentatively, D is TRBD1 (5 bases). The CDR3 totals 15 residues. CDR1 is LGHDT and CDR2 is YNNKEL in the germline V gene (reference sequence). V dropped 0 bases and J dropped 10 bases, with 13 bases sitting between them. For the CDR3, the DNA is TGTGCCAGCAGCCAAGAGGCAGGGCAGGAGTCACCCCTCCACTTT. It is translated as CASSQEAGQESPLHF.

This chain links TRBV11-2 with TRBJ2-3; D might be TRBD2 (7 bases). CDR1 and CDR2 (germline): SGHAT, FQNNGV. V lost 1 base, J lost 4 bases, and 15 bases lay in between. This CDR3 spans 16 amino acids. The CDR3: CASSLGSGGPPDTQYF. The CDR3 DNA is TGTGCCAGCAGCTTAGGTTCCGGGGGGCCCCCAGATACGCAGTATTTT.

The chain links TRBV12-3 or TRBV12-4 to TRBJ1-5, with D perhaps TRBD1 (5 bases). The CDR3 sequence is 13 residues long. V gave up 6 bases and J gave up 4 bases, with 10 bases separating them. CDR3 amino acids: CASSPAGNQPQHF. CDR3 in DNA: TGTGCCAGCAGCCCCGCAGGGAATCAGCCCCAGCATTTT.

CDR3 nucleotide sequence: TGTGCCAGTAGTATTATTGGGATACAGGGTGAAGCTTTCTTT. Residues: CASSIIGIQGEAFF. The gene calls are TRBV19 and TRBJ1-1; possibly TRBD1 for D (6 bases). The V gene lost 3 bases and the J gene lost 7 bases, with 15 bases spanning the gap. This CDR3 contains 14 residues. Germline values: CDR1 LNHDA, CDR2 SQIVND (reference sequence).

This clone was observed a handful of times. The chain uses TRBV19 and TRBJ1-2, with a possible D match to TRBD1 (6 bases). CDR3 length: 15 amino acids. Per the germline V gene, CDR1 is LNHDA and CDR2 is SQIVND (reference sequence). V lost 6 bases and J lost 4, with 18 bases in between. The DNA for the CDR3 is TGTGCCAGTAGCGACGACAGGCAGGCCGTCTATGGCTACACCTTC. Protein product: CASSDDRQAVYGYTF.

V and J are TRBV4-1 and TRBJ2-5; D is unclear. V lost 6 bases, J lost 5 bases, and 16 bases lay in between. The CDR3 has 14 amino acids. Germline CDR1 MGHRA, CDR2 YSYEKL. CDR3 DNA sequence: TGCGCCAGCAGTCAGCTGGTCTCGCGGGAGACCCAGTACTTC. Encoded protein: CASSQLVSRETQYF.

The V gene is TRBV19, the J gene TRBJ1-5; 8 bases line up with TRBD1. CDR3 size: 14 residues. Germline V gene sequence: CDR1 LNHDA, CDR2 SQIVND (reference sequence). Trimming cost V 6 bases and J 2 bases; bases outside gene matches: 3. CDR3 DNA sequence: TGTGCCAGTAGGCGGGGACAGGGCAATCAGCCCCAGCATTTT. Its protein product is CASRRGQGNQPQHF.

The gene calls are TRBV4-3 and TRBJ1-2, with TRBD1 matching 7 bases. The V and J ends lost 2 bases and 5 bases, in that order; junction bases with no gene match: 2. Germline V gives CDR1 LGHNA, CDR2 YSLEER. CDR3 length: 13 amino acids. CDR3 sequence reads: CASSQRQGYGYTF. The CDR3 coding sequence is TGCGCCAGCAGCCAACGACAGGGATATGGCTACACCTTC.

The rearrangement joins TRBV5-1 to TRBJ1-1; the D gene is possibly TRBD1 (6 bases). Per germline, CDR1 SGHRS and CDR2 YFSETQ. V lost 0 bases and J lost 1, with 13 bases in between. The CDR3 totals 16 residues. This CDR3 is CASSLVIGTTNTEAFF. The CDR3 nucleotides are TGCGCCAGCAGCTTGGTCATTGGGACAACGAACACTGAAGCTTTCTTT.

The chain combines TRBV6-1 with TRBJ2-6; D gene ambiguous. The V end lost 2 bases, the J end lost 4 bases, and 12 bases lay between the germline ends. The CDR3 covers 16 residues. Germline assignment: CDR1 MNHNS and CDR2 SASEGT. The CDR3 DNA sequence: TGTGCCAGCAGTGAACAGGTGTTGTCAGGGGCCAACGTCCTGACTTTC. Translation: CASSEQVLSGANVLTF.

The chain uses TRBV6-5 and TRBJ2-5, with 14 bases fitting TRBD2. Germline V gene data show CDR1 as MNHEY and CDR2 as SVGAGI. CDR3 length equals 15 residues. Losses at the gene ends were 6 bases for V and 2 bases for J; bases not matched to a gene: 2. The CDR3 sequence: CASSRLAGGQETQYF. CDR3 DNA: TGTGCCAGCAGCCGACTAGCGGGGGGGCAAGAGACCCAGTACTTC.

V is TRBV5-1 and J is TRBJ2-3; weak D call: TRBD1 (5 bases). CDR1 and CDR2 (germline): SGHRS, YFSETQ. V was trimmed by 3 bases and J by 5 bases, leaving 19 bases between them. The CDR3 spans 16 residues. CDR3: CASSSELQGTQDTQYF. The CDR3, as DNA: TGCGCCAGCAGCTCTGAGTTGCAGGGAACCCAAGATACGCAGTATTTT.

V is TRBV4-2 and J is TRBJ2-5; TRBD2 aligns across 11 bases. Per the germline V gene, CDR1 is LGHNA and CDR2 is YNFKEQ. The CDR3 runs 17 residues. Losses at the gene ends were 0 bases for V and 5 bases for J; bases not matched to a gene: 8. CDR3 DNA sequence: TGTGCCAGCAGCCAAGAGCCTAGCGGGGGGTCTTTGGAGACCCAGTACTTC. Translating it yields CASSQEPSGGSLETQYF.

Here the CDR3 DNA reads TGTGCCAGCAGCAAAGGAGGGGGGGCACCTAACTATGGCTACACCTTC. As protein: CASSKGGGAPNYGYTF. The J gene is TRBJ1-2, the V gene TRBV9; D is perhaps TRBD1 (6 bases). Germline V lookup: CDR1 SGDLS, CDR2 YYNGEE. This CDR3 has 16 residues. Between the trimmed V and J ends, which lost 4 bases and 0 bases, there was a span of 16 bases. Using reference TRBV9 and TRBJ1-2 for the parts outside the CDR3, the full variable domain is DSGVTQTPKHLITATGQRVTLRCSPRSGDLSVYWYQQSLDQGLQFLIQYYNGEERAKGNILERFSAQQFPDLHSELNLSSLELGDSALYFCASSKGGGAPNYGYTFGSGTRLTVV.

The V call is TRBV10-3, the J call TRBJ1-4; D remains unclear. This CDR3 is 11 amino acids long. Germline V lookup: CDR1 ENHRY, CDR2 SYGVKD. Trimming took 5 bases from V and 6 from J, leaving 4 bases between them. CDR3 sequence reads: CAISPDEKLFF. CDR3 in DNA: TGTGCCATCAGTCCGGATGAAAAACTGTTTTTT.

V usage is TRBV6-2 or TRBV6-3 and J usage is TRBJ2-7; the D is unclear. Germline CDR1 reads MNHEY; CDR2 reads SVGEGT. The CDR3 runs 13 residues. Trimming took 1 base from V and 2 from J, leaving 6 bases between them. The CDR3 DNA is TGTGCCAGCAGTTACTTTAGTGCCTACGAGCAGTACTTC. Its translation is CASSYFSAYEQYF.

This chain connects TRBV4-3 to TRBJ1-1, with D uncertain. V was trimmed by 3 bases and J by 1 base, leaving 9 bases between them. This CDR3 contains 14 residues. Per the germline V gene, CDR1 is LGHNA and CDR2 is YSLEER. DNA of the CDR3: TGCGCCAGCAGCCAGGATCAGGAGAACACTGAAGCTTTCTTT. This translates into CASSQDQENTEAFF.

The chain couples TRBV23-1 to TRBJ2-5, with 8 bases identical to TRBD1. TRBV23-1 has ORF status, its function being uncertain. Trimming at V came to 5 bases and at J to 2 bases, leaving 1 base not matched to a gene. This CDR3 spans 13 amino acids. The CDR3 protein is CASSNRGQETQYF. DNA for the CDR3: TGCGCCAGCAGTAACAGGGGGCAAGAGACCCAGTACTTC.

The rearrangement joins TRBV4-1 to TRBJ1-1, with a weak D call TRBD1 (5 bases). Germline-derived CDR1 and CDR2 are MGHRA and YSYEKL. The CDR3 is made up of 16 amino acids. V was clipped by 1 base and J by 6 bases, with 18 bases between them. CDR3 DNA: TGCGCCAGCAGCCAAGCCCCCGGGGGTTTGGGGGCTGAAGCTTTCTTT. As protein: CASSQAPGGLGAEAFF.

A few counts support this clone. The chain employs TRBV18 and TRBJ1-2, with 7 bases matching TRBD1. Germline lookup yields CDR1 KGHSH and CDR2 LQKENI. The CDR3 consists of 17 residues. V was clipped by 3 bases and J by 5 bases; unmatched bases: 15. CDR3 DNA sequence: TGTGCCAGCTCACCGAGGGACAGCCAGACCTTGGGTTATGGCTACACCTTC. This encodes CASSPRDSQTLGYGYTF.